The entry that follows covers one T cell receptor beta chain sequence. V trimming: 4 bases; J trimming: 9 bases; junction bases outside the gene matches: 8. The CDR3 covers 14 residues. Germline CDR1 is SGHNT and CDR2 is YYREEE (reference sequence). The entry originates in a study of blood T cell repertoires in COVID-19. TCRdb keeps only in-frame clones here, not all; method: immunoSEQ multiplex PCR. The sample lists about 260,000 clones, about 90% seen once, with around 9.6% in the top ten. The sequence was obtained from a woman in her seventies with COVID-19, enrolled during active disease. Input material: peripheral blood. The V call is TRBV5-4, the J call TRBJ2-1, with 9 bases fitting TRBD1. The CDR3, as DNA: TGTGCCAGCAGCGGTGGACAGGGGTACGGTGAGCAGTTCTTC. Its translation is CASSGGQGYGEQFF.